The clone carrying this T cell receptor beta chain is a singleton in its sample. Between the trimmed V and J ends, which lost 1 base and 6 bases, there was a span of 14 bases. The CDR3 loop spans 15 amino acids. Germline CDR1 is SGHTA and CDR2 is FQGNSA. The sample belongs to a study of shared clonotypes between healthy human individuals. Sorted-subset replicate PCRs used 200 ng DNA, about 30,000 T cell genomes. Clones were sequenced by immunoSEQ multiplex PCR, and TCRdb holds only the in-frame ones, with some missing. The profile shows 800,000 or so clones, roughly 96% of them singletons. Positively selected for CCR7, the CD45RO-negative cells used as naive CD8 cells excluded terminally differentiated effector memory CD45RA+ cells. The donors, healthy adults who were HIV-negative, had experienced no recent acute infections or vaccinations.

Sequencing was performed on naive CD8+ T cells sorted from blood. The V gene is TRBV7-2, the J gene TRBJ2-3; no clear D gene. The receptor was derived from a man aged 25 to 45 in good health. CDR3 region: CASSLGERLRDTQYF. In nucleotides, the CDR3 is TGTGCCAGCAGCTTAGGAGAGAGGCTCCGGGATACGCAGTATTTT.